These 7 T cell receptor beta chains came from one sample sequenced in a study of T cell changes during pregnancy in multiple sclerosis. Assay used: immunoSEQ multiplex PCR; TCRdb lists only in-frame clones, some missing. The sample has 45,000 to 65,000 clones; 93% are singletons. The sequencing here drew on CD8+ T cells from peripheral blood mononuclear cells, taken in the third trimester of pregnancy. Receptor source: a female donor with multiple sclerosis, enrolled in a pregnancy study.

Here the CDR3 DNA reads TGTGCCAGCAGCGACCGGGACAGGGGGACAGATACGCAGTATTTT. Protein sequence: CASSDRDRGTDTQYF. The rearrangement joins TRBV21-1 to TRBJ2-3; the table's D call, TRBD1, has no DNA check behind it. TRBV21-1 is recorded as a pseudogene. CDR3 size: 15 residues.

The chain couples TRBV28 to TRBJ1-4; 7 nucleotides align to TRBD1. The CDR3 is 16 residues long. Per the germline V gene, CDR1 is MDHEN and CDR2 is SYDVKM. Trimming removed 6 bases from V and 4 bases from J; junction bases left unmatched: 11. CDR3 sequence (DNA): TGTGCCAGCAGGACCTGGTTTACAGGGGATAATGAAAAACTGTTTTTT. It is translated as CASRTWFTGDNEKLFF.

The chain links TRBV15 to TRBJ2-1; TRBD2 matches 7 bases. This CDR3 spans 15 amino acids. V shed 7 bases, J shed 5 bases, and the junction held 11 bases outside the gene matches. Germline-derived CDR1 and CDR2 are LNHNV and YYDKDF (reference sequence). DNA for the CDR3: TGTGCCACCAACCCGAATAGCGGGTACAACAATGAGCAGTTCTTC. This sequence encodes CATNPNSGYNNEQFF.

The chain couples TRBV6-6 to TRBJ2-5; 8 bases are shared with TRBD1. The CDR3 runs to 16 residues. In germline, CDR1 is MNHNY, CDR2 SVGAGI (reference sequence). V lost 4 bases and J lost 4; bases outside the gene matches: 11. CDR3 residues: CASSSAGQGEPETQYF. CDR3 bases: TGTGCCAGCAGTTCTGCCGGACAGGGTGAACCAGAGACCCAGTACTTC.

The chain carries TRBV30 and TRBJ1-2, with D possibly TRBD1 on 5 matching bases. This CDR3 contains 12 residues. V dropped 3 bases and J dropped 4 bases, with 9 bases sitting between them. In germline, CDR1 is GTSNPN, CDR2 SVGIG (reference sequence). The CDR3 reads CAWRDDSYGYTF. CDR3 DNA sequence: TGTGCCTGGAGGGACGACAGCTATGGCTACACCTTC. Variable domain in full (rest from reference TRBV30 and TRBJ1-2): SQTIHQWPATLVQPVGSPLSLECTVEGTSNPNLYWYRQAAGRGLQLLFYSVGIGQISSEVPQNLSASRPQDRQFILSSKKLLLSDSGFYLCAWRDDSYGYTFGSGTRLTVV.

The genes are TRBV6-1 and TRBJ2-5, with D possibly matching TRBD2 (6 bases). The CDR3 length is 14 residues. V gave up 5 bases and J gave up 4 bases, with 14 bases separating them. Germline assignment: CDR1 MNHNS and CDR2 SASEGT. The CDR3 loop reads CASSSGEIGETQYF. The CDR3 DNA sequence: TGTGCCAGCAGTTCGGGGGAAATAGGAGAGACCCAGTACTTC.

The V gene is TRBV19, the J gene TRBJ2-7; TRBD1 might be the D (5 bases). The CDR3 length is 13 residues. V lost 9 bases, J lost 2 bases, and 14 bases lay in between. Germline V gene lookup returns CDR1 LNHDA and CDR2 SQIVND (reference sequence). This CDR3 reads CASGAGRTYEQYF. CDR3 coding DNA: TGTGCCAGCGGCGCAGGGCGTACCTACGAGCAGTACTTC. The whole variable domain, filled in from reference TRBV19 and TRBJ2-7, reads DGGITQSPKYLFRKEGQNVTLSCEQNLNHDAMYWYRQDPGQGLRLIYYSQIVNDFQKGDIAEGYSVSREKKESFPLTVTSAQKNPTAFYLCASGAGRTYEQYFGPGTRLTVT.